The clone carrying this T cell receptor (beta chain) appeared a few times. The entry originates in a study of T cells after yellow fever vaccination. The CDR3 loop spans 16 amino acids. Germline V CDR1 and CDR2: SGHVS, FQNEAQ. Germline trimming cut 5 bases from V and 6 bases from J; bases unmatched to any gene: 10. It was through 5'RACE template switching that TCR cDNA was made, with a universal primer site and UMIs added. TCRdb reprocessed the 5' RACE reads with MiXCR, giving one entry per CDR3 protein. The profile covers 100,000 to 150,000 distinct CDR3 sequences, with approximately 8.4% appearing a single time and 40% taken by the ten largest.

The starting material was CD8+ T cells sorted from PBMCs, obtained on the day of the yellow fever booster vaccination. This TCR was recovered from a young man who received the YFV17D yellow fever vaccine. This chain connects TRBV7-8 to TRBJ2-4; TRBD1 matches 10 bases. CDR3 region: CASSRRTGGTLNIQYF. The DNA for the CDR3 is TGTGCCAGCAGCCGACGGACAGGGGGAACATTAAACATTCAGTACTTC.